The TCR beta chain described here comes from a study of T cell responses to AZD1222 COVID-19 vaccine. Findings and caveats of the study: White British ancestry dominated among donors, who included more females, and clonal diversity was possibly underestimated. The study sampled repertoires only after the peak T cell response. Breadth and depth of Spike-specific TCRs rose after two AZD1222 doses.

A remark on this clone: Its target is unknown.

V gave up 1 base and J gave up 2 bases, with 14 bases separating them. The CDR3 length is 17 residues. CDR1 and CDR2 (germline): LNHDA, SQIVND (reference sequence). Repertoires were generated with immunoSEQ multiplex PCR, while TCRdb's copy carries only in-frame clones and drops some. The table includes over 100,000 clones, about 87% detected once. The TCR originated in an adult in good health. Source: peripheral blood, taken on day 0 of AZD1222 vaccination. This sequence joins TRBV19 and TRBJ2-2; a weak D match, TRBD1 (6 bases). The CDR3 DNA follows: TGTGCCAGTAGTATAGGGAAGGGGGTAAAAAACACCGGGGAGCTGTTTTTT. Translation gives CASSIGKGVKNTGELFF.